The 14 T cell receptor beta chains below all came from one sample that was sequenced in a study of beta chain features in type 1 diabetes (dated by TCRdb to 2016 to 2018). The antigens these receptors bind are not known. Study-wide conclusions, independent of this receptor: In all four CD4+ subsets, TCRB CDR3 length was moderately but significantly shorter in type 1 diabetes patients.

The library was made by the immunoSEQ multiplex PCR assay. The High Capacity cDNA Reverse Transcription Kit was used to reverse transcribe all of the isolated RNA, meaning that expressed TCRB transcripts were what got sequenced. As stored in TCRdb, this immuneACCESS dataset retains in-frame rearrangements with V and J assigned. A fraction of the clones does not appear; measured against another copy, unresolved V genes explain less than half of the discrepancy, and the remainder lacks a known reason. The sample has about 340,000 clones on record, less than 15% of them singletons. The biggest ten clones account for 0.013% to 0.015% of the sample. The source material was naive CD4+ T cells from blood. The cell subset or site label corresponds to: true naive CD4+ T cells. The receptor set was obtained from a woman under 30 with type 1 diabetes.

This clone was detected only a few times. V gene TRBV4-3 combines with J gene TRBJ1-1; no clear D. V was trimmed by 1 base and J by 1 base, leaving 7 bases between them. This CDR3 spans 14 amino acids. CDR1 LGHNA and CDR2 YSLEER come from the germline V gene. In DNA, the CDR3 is TGCGCCAGCAGCCAAGGGGGAGGGAACACTGAAGCTTTCTTT. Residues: CASSQGGGNTEAFF.

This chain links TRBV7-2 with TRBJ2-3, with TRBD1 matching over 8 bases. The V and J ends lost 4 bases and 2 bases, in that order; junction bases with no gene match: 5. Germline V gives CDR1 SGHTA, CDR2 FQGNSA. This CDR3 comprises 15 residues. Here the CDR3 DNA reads TGTGCCAGCAGCTCCGTGACAGGGGCCACAGATACGCAGTATTTT. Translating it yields CASSSVTGATDTQYF.

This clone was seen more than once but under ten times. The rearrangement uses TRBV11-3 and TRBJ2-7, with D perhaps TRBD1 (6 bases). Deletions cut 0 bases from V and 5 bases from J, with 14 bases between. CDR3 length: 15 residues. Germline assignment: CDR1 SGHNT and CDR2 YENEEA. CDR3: CASSLDPVQGNEQYV. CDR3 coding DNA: TGTGCCAGCAGCTTAGATCCGGTACAGGGTAACGAGCAGTACGTC.

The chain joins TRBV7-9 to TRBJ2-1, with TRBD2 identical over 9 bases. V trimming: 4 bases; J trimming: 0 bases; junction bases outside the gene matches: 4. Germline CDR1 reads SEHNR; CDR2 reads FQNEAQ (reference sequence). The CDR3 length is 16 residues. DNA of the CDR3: TGTGCCAGCAGCTGGACTAGCGTGAGCTCCTACAATGAGCAGTTCTTC. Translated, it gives CASSWTSVSSYNEQFF.

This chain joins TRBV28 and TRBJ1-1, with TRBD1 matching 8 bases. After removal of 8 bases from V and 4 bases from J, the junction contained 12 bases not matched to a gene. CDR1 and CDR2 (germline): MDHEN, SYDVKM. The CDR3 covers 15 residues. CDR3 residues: CASGQGGARVTEAFF. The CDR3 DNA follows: TGTGCCAGCGGACAGGGAGGGGCGCGTGTCACTGAAGCTTTCTTT.

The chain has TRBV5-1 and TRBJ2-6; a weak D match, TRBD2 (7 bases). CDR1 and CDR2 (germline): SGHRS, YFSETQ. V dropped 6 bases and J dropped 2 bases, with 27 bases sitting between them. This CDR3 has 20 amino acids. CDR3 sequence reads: CASTPSGGPSLTPGANVLTF. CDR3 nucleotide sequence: TGCGCCAGCACCCCTTCCGGGGGGCCATCTTTAACACCTGGGGCCAACGTCCTGACTTTC. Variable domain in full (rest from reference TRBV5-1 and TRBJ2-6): KAGVTQTPRYLIKTRGQQVTLSCSPISGHRSVSWYQQTPGQGLQFLFEYFSETQRNKGNFPGRFSGRQFSNSRSEMNVSTLELGDSALYLCASTPSGGPSLTPGANVLTFGAGSRLTVL.

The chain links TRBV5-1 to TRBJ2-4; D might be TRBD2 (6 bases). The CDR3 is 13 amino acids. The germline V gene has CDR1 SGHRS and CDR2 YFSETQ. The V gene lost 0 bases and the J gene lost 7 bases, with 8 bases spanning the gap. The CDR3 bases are TGCGCCAGCAGCTTGGGGGACTCGAACATTCAGTACTTC. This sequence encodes CASSLGDSNIQYF.

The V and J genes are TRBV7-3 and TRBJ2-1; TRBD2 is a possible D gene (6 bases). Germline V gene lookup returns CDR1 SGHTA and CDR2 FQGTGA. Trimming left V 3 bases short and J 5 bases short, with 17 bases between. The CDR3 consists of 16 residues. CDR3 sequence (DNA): TGTGCCAGCAGCTTGACCTCCGGGACTCTAAACAATGAGCAGTTCTTC. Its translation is CASSLTSGTLNNEQFF.

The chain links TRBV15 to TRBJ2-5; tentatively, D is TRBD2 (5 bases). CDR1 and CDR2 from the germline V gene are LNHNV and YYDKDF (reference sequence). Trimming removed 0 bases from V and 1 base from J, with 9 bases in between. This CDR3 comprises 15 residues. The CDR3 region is CATSREQTIQETQYF. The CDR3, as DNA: TGTGCCACCAGCAGAGAACAGACTATCCAAGAGACCCAGTACTTC.

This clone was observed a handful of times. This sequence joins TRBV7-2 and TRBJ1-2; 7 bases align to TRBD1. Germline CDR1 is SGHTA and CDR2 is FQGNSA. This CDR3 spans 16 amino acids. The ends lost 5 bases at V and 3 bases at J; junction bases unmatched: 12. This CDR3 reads CASSAPQGGGDYGYTF. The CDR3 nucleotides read TGTGCCAGCAGCGCTCCCCAGGGGGGAGGTGACTATGGCTACACCTTC.

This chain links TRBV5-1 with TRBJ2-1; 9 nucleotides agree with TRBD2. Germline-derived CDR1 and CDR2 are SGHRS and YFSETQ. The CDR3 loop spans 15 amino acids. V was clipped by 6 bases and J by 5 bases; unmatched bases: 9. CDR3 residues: CASTLGLAGNNEQFF. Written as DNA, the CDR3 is TGCGCCAGCACTCTGGGGCTAGCGGGGAACAATGAGCAGTTCTTC. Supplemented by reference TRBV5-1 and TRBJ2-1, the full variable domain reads KAGVTQTPRYLIKTRGQQVTLSCSPISGHRSVSWYQQTPGQGLQFLFEYFSETQRNKGNFPGRFSGRQFSNSRSEMNVSTLELGDSALYLCASTLGLAGNNEQFFGPGTRLTVL.

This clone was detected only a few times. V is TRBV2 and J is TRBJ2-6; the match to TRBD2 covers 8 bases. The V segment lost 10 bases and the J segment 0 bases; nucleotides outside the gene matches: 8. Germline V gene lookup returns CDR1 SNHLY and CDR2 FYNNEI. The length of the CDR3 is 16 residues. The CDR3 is CATPSGGPSGANVLTF. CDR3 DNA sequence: TGTGCCACCCCGTCGGGAGGGCCCTCTGGGGCCAACGTCCTGACTTTC.

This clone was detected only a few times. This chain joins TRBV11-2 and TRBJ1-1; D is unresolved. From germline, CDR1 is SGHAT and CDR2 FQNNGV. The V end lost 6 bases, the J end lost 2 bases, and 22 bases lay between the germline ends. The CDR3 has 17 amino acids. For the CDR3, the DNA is TGTGCCAGCAGGCCAGTGGCAAATACAAGAATCAACACTGAAGCTTTCTTT. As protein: CASRPVANTRINTEAFF.

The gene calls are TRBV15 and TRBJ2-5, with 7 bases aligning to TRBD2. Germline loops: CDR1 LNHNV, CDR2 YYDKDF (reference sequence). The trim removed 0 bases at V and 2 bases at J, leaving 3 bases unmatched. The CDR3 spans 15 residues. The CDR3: CATSRDSGSQETQYF. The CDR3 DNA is TGTGCCACCAGCAGAGATAGCGGGTCTCAAGAGACCCAGTACTTC.